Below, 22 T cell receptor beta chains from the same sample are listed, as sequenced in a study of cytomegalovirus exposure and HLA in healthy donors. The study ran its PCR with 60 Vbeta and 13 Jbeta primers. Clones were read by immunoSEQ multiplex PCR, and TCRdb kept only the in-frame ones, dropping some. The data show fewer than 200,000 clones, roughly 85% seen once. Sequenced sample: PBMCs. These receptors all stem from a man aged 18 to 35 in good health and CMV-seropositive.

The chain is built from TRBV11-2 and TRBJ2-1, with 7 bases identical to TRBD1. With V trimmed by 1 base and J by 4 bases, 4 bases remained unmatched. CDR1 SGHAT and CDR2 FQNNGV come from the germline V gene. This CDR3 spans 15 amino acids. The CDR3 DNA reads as TGTGCCAGCAGCTTAGGACAGGGAGATTACAATGAGCAGTTCTTC. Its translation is CASSLGQGDYNEQFF.

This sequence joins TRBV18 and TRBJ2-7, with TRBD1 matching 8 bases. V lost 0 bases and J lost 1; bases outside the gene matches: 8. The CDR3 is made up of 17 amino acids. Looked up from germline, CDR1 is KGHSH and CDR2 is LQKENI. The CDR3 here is CASSPPKIGTGSYEQYF. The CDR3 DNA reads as TGTGCCAGCTCACCACCAAAAATCGGGACAGGTTCCTACGAGCAGTACTTC.

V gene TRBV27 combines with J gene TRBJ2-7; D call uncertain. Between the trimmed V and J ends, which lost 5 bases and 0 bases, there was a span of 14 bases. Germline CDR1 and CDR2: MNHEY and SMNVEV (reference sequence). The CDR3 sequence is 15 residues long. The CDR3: CASSPLGPGSYEQYF. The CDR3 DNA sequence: TGTGCCAGCAGTCCCCTGGGCCCAGGCTCCTACGAGCAGTACTTC.

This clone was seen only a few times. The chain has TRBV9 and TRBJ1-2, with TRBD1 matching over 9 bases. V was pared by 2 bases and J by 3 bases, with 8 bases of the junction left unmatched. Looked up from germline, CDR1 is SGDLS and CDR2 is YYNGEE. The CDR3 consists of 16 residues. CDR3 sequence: CASSVASRTGDYGYTF. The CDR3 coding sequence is TGTGCCAGCAGCGTCGCGAGCCGGACAGGGGACTATGGCTACACCTTC.

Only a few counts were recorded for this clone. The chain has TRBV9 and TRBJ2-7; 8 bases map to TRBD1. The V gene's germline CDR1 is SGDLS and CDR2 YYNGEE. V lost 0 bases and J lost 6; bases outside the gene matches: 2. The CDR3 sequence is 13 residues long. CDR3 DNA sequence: TGTGCCAGCAGCGTAGGCAGGGGGCTCGAGCAGTACTTC. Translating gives CASSVGRGLEQYF.

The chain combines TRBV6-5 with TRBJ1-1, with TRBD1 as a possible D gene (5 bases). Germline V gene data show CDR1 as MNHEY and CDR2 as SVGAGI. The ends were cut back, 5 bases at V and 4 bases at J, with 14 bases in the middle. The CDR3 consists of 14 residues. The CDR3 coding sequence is TGTGCCAGCAGTCCCCAGCAGGGTAGCACTGAAGCTTTCTTT. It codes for CASSPQQGSTEAFF.

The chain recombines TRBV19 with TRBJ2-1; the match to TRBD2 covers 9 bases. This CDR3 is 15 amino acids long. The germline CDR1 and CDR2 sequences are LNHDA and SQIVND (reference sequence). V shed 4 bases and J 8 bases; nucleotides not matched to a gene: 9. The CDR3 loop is CASSTRGGGAYEQFF. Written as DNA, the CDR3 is TGTGCCAGTAGTACCCGAGGCGGGGGGGCCTATGAGCAGTTCTTC.

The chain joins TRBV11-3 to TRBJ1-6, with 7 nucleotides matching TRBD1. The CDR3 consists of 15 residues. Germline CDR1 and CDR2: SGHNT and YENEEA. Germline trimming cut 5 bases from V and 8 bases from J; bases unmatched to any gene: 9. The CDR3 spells CASSHDRVFDSPLHF. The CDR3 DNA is TGTGCCAGCAGCCACGACAGGGTTTTTGATTCACCCCTCCACTTT. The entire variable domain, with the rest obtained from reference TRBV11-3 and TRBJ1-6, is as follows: EAGVVQSPRYKIIEKKQPVAFWCNPISGHNTLYWYLQNLGQGPELLIRYENEEAVDDSQLPKDRFSAERLKGVDSTLKIQPAELGDSAVYLCASSHDRVFDSPLHFGNGTRLTVT.

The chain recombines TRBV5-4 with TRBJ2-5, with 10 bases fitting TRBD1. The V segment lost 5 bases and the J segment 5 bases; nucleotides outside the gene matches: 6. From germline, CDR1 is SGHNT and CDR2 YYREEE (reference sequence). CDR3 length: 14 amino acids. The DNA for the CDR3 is TGTGCCAGCAGAAAAGGGGACAGGGGTGAGACCCAGTACTTC. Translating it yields CASRKGDRGETQYF.

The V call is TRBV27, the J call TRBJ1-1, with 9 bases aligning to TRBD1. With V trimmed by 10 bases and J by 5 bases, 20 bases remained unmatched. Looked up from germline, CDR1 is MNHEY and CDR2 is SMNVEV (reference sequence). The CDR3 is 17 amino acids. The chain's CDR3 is CATGKEWTGVRRTEAFF. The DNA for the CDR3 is TGTGCCACAGGGAAGGAGTGGACAGGGGTAAGAAGGACTGAAGCTTTCTTT.

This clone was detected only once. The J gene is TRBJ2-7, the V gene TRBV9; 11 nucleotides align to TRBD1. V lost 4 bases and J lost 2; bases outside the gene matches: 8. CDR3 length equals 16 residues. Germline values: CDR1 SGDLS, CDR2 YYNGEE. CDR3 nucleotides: TGTGCCAGCAGCCCCCCCGGGACAGGGGGTACCTACGAGCAGTACTTC. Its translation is CASSPPGTGGTYEQYF.

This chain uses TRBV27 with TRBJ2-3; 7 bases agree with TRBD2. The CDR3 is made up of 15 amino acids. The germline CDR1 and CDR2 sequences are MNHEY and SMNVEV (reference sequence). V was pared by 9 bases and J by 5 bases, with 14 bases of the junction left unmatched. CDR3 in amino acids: CASSQFQGGGDTQYF. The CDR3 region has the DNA TGTGCCAGTTCGCAGTTCCAGGGCGGGGGAGATACGCAGTATTTT.

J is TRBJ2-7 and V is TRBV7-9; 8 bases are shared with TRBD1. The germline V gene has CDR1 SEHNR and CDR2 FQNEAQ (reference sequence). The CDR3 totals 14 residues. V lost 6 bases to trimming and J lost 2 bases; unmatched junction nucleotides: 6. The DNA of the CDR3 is TGTGCCAGCAGAGCCACAGGGGGAGCCTACGAGCAGTACTTC. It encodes CASRATGGAYEQYF.

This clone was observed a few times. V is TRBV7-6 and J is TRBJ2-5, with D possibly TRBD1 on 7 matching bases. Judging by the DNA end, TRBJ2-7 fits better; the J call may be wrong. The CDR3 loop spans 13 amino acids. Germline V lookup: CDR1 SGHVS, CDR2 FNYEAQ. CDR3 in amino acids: CASTRGTDYEQYF. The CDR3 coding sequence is TGTGCCAGCACCCGCGGGACAGACTACGAGCAGTACTTC.

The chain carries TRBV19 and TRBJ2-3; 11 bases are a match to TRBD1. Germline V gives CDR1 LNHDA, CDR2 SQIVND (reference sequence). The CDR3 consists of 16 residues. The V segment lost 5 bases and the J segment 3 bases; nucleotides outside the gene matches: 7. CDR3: CASSDIRDRGTDTQYF. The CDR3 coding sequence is TGTGCCAGTAGTGACATCCGGGACAGGGGGACAGATACGCAGTATTTT.

The CDR3 reads CASSFALNYGYTF. The CDR3 DNA reads as TGTGCCAGCAGCTTTGCGCTTAACTATGGCTACACCTTC. This chain joins TRBV7-2 and TRBJ1-2, with D unclear. Trimming pared 3 bases from V and 1 base from J, leaving 6 bases between. This CDR3 is built from 13 residues. The germline gives CDR1 SGHTA, CDR2 FQGNSA.

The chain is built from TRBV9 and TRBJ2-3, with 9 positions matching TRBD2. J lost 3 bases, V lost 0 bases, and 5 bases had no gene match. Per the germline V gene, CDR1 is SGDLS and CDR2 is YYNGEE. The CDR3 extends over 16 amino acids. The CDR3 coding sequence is TGTGCCAGCAGCGTAGTCCCCAGCGGGGGGACAGATACGCAGTATTTT. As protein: CASSVVPSGGTDTQYF.

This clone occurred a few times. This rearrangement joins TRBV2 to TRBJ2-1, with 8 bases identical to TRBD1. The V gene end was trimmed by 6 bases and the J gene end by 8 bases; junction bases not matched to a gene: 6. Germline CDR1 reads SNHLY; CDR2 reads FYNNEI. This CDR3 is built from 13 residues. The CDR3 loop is CASRSDRDDEQFF. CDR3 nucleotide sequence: TGTGCCAGCAGATCGGACAGGGACGATGAGCAGTTCTTC.

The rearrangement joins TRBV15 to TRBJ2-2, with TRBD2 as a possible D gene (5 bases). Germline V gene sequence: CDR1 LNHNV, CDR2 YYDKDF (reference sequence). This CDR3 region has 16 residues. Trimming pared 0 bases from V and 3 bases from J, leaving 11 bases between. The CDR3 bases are TGTGCCACCAGCAGAGAACGGGCCGGGGACACCGGGGAGCTGTTTTTT. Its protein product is CATSRERAGDTGELFF.

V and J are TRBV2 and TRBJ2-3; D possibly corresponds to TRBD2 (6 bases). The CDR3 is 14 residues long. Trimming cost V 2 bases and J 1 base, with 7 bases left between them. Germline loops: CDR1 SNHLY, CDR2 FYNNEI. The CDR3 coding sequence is TGTGCCAGCAGTGAAACGGGGGGCACAGATACGCAGTATTTT. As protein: CASSETGGTDTQYF. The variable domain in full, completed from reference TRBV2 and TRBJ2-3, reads EPEVTQTPSHQVTQMGQEVILRCVPISNHLYFYWYRQILGQKVEFLVSFYNNEISEKSEIFDDQFSVERPDGSNFTLKIRSTKLEDSAMYFCASSETGGTDTQYFGPGTRLTVL.

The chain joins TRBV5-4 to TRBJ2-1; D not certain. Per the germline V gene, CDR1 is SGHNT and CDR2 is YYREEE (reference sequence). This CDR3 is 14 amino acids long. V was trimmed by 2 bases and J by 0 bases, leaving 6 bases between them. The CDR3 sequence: CASSLGGSYNEQFF. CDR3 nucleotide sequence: TGTGCCAGCAGCTTAGGCGGCTCCTACAATGAGCAGTTCTTC. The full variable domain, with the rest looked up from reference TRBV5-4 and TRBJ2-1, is ETGVTQSPTHLIKTRGQQVTLRCSSQSGHNTVSWYQQALGQGPQFIFQYYREEENGRGNFPPRFSGLQFPNYSSELNVNALELDDSALYLCASSLGGSYNEQFFGPGTRLTVL.

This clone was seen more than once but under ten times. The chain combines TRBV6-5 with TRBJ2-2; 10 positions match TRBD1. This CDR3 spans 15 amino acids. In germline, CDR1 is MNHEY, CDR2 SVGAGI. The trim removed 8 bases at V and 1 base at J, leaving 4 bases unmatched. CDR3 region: CASQDRGRNTGELFF. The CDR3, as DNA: TGTGCCAGCCAGGACAGGGGGAGGAACACCGGGGAGCTGTTTTTT.